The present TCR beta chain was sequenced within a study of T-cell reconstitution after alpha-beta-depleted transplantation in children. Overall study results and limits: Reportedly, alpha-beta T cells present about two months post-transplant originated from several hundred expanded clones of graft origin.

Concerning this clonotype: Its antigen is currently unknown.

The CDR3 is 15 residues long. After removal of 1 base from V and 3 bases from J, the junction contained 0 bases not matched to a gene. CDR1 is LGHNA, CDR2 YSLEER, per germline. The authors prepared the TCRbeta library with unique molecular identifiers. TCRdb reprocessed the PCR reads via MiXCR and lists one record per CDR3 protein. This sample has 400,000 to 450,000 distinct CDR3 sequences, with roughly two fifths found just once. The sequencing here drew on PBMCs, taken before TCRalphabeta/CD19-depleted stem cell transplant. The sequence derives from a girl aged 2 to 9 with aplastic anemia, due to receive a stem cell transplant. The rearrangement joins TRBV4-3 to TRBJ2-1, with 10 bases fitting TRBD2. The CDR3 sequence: CASSQASGGYNEQFF. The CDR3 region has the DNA TGCGCCAGCAGCCAAGCTAGCGGGGGCTACAATGAGCAGTTCTTC.